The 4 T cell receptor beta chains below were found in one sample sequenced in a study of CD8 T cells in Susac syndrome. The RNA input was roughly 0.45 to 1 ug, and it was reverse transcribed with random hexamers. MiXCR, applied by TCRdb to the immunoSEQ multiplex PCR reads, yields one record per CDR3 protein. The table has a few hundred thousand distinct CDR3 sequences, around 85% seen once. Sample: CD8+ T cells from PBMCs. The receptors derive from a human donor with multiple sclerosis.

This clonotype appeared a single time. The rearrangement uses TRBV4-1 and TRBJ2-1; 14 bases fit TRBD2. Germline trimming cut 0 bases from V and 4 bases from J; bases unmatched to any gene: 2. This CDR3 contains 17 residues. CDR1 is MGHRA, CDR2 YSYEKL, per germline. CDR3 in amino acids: CASSQETSGRGYNEQFF. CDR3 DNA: TGCGCCAGCAGCCAAGAGACTAGCGGGAGGGGTTACAATGAGCAGTTCTTC.

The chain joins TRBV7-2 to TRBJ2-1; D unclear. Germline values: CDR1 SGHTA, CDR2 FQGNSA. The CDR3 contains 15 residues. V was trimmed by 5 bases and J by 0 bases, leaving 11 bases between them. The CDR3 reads CASSPDPSSYNEQFF. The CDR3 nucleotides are TGTGCCAGCAGCCCCGACCCGAGCTCCTACAATGAGCAGTTCTTC. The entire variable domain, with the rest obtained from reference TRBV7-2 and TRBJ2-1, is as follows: GAGVSQSPSNKVTEKGKDVELRCDPISGHTALYWYRQSLGQGLEFLIYFQGNSAPDKSGLPSDRFSAERTGGSVSTLTIQRTQQEDSAVYLCASSPDPSSYNEQFFGPGTRLTVL.

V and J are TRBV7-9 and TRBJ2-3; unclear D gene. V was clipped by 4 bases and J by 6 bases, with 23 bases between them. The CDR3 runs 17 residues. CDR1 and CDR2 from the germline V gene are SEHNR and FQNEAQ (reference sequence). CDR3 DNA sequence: TGTGCCAGCAGCTCAGGATTACCTCCAGGCCATAGTGATACGCAGTATTTT. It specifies CASSSGLPPGHSDTQYF.

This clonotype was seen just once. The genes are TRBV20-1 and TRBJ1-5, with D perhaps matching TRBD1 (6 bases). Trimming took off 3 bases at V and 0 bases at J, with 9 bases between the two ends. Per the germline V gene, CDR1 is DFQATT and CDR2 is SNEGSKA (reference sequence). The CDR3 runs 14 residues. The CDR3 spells CSARPDSSNQPQHF. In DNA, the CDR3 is TGCAGTGCTAGGCCGGACAGTAGCAATCAGCCCCAGCATTTT.